Here is one TCR beta chain with its context. The sample originates from a study of cytomegalovirus exposure and HLA in healthy donors. CDR3 length equals 18 residues. CDR1 is KGHSH, CDR2 LQKENI, per germline. Trimming shortened V by 2 bases and J by 0 bases, and 16 bases separated the two germline ends. PCR amplification relied on 60 Vbeta primers (plus 13 Jbeta primers). The method was immunoSEQ multiplex PCR; TCRdb's version includes in-frame clones alone and lacks a portion of them. Altogether around 57,000 clones are present, 89% being singletons, with the ten largest covering 1.5%. The gene calls are TRBV18 and TRBJ2-2, with D tentatively TRBD1 (6 bases). The clonotype was recovered from a man in his thirties or forties in good health and CMV-seropositive. The source material was PBMCs. CDR3 amino acids: CASSPFRQEFANTGELFF. The CDR3 DNA reads TGTGCCAGCTCACCATTCAGACAGGAGTTCGCGAACACCGGGGAGCTGTTTTTT. The whole variable domain, filled in from reference TRBV18 and TRBJ2-2, reads NAGVMQNPRHLVRRRGQEARLRCSPMKGHSHVYWYRQLPEEGLKFMVYLQKENIIDESGMPKERFSAEFPKEGPSILRIQQVVRGDSAAYFCASSPFRQEFANTGELFFGEGSRLTVL.